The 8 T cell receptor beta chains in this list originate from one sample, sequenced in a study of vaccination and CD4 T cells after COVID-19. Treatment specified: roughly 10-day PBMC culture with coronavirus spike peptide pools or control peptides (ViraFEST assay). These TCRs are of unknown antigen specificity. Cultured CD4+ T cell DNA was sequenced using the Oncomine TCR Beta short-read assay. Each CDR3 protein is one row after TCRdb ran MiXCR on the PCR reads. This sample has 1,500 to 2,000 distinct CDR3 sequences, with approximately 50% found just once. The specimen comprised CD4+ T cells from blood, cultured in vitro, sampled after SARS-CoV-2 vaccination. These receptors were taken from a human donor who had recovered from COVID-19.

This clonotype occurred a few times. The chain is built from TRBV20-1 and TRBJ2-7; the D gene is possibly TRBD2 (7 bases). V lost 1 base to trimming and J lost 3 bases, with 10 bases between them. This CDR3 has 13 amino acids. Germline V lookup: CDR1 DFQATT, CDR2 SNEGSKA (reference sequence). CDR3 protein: CSARGEGDYEQYF. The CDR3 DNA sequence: TGCAGTGCTAGAGGGGAGGGGGACTACGAGCAGTACTTC.

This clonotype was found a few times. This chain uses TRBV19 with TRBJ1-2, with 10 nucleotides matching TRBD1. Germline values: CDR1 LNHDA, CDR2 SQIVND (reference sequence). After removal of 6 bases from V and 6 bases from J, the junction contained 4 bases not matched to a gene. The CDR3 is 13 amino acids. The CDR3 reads CASSLDRGNGYTF. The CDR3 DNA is TGTGCCAGTAGCCTGGACAGGGGGAATGGCTACACCTTC.

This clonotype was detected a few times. CDR3 region: CASSPRPERAFF. In nucleotides, the CDR3 is TGTGCCAGCTCCCCACGGCCAGAGCGGGCTTTCTTT. This chain uses TRBV28 with TRBJ1-1; D unresolved. CDR1 and CDR2 (germline): MDHEN, SYDVKM. The CDR3 has 12 amino acids. The V gene lost 8 bases and the J gene lost 11 bases, with 18 bases spanning the gap. The full variable domain, rest sourced from reference TRBV28 and TRBJ1-1, is DVKVTQSSRYLVKRTGEKVFLECVQDMDHENMFWYRQDPGLGLRLIYFSYDVKMKEKGDIPEGYSVSREKKERFSLILESASTNQTSMYLCASSPRPERAFFGQGTRLTVV.

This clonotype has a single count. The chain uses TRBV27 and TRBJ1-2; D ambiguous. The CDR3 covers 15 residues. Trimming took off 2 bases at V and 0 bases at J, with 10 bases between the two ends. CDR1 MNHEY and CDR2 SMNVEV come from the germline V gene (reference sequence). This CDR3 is CASSLKADPNYGYTF. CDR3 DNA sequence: TGTGCCAGCAGTTTAAAGGCAGATCCTAACTATGGCTACACCTTC.

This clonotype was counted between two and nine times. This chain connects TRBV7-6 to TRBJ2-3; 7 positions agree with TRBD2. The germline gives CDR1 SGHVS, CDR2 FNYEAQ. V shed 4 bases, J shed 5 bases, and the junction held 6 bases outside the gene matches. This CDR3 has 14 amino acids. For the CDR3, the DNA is TGTGCCAGCAGCTCGGGACTACCAGAAGATACGCAGTATTTT. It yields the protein CASSSGLPEDTQYF.

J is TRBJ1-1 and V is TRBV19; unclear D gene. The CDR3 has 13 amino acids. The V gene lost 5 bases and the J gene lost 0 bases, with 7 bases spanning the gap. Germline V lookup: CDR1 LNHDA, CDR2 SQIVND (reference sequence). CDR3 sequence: CASSPYMNTEAFF. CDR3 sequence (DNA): TGTGCCAGTAGTCCTTACATGAACACTGAAGCTTTCTTT.

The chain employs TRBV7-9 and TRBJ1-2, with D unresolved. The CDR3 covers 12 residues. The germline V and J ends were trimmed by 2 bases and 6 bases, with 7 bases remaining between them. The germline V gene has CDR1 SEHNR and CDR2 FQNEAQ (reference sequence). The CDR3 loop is CASSLPGHGYTF. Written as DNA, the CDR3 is TGTGCCAGCAGCTTACCCGGCCATGGCTACACCTTC.

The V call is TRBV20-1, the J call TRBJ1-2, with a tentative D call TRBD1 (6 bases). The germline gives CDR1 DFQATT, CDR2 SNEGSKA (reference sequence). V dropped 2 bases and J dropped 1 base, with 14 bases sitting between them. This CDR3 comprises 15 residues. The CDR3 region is CSARLTGLFNYGYTF. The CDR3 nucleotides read TGCAGTGCTAGATTAACAGGGTTATTTAACTATGGCTACACCTTC.